One and the same sample provided the 13 T cell receptor beta chains below, sequenced in a study of T cells in Graves' hyperthyroidism and ophthalmopathy. Amplification targeted TCR beta CDR3 regions from RNA transcripts. TCR CDR3 regions were first amplified by RT-PCR with HTBI primers. Using its own MiXCR run on the multiplex PCR reads, TCRdb lists one record per CDR3 protein. There are roughly 180,000 distinct CDR3 sequences in the sample; over 8% occur only once, and around 20% lies in the top ten. The sample taken for sequencing was blood. These receptors originate from a woman aged 18 to 35 with Graves' hyperthyroidism that later progressed to Graves' ophthalmopathy.

Many counts were recorded for this clonotype. The J gene is TRBJ2-3, the V gene TRBV6-5; 10 bases fit TRBD1. The V gene end was trimmed by 2 bases and the J gene end by 1 base; junction bases not matched to a gene: 6. The CDR3 is 17 residues long. The germline gives CDR1 MNHEY, CDR2 SVGAGI. The CDR3 is CASSYGGTGVRTDTQYF. The CDR3 DNA reads TGTGCCAGCAGTTACGGGGGGACAGGGGTACGCACAGATACGCAGTATTTT.

The chain links TRBV9 to TRBJ1-5; 9 bases fit TRBD1. Per germline, CDR1 SGDLS and CDR2 YYNGEE. This CDR3 region has 15 residues. V gave up 6 bases and J gave up 8 bases; unmatched junction bases: 12. In DNA form, the CDR3 reads TGTGCCAGCACCCACGGGACAGGGTTGAATAAGCCCCAGCATTTT. Encoded protein: CASTHGTGLNKPQHF.

The table lists this clonotype with many counts. The chain carries TRBV27 and TRBJ1-2, with D possibly matching TRBD1 (6 bases). The CDR3 is 15 residues long. The germline CDR1 and CDR2 sequences are MNHEY and SMNVEV (reference sequence). V was pared by 2 bases and J by 5 bases, with 15 bases between. CDR3 residues: CASSLGLGGPYGYTF. The CDR3 DNA reads TGTGCCAGCAGTTTAGGTTTGGGGGGCCCTTATGGCTACACCTTC.

The table lists this clonotype with many counts. The chain couples TRBV18 to TRBJ1-3; no clear D. V shed 0 bases and J shed 6 bases, with 12 bases lying between them. In germline, CDR1 is KGHSH, CDR2 LQKENI. The CDR3 runs to 15 residues. CDR3: CASSPPSGFENTIYF. In DNA, the CDR3 is TGTGCCAGCTCACCACCGTCAGGATTTGAAAACACCATATATTTT.

In the case of this clonotype: This could be a read error, since a much larger clone is one nucleotide away. V gene TRBV5-6 combines with J gene TRBJ2-5; possible D gene TRBD2, 8 bases. The CDR3 has 15 residues. The germline V gene encodes CDR1 SGHDT and CDR2 YYEEEE. The CDR3 reads CASSSGGDSQETQDF. The DNA for the CDR3 is TGTGCCAGCAGTTCGGGGGGGGACAGCCAAGAGACCCAGGACTTC.

This clonotype was seen at least ten times. V gene TRBV20-1 combines with J gene TRBJ1-6; TRBD1 might be the D (5 bases). Deletions cut 0 bases from V and 8 bases from J, with 20 bases between. Germline CDR1 reads DFQATT; CDR2 reads SNEGSKA (reference sequence). This CDR3 comprises 17 residues. CDR3 bases: TGCAGTGCTAGAGATCGTAGTTTCGGGGGGAACCATTCACCCCTCCACTTT. This encodes CSARDRSFGGNHSPLHF.

This clonotype has a count of ten or more. This sequence joins TRBV30 and TRBJ1-1; TRBD1 might be the D (6 bases). The germline V gene encodes CDR1 GTSNPN and CDR2 SVGIG (reference sequence). CDR3 length: 13 amino acids. V shed 0 bases and J shed 5 bases, with 10 bases lying between them. CDR3 region: CAWSVGGVTEAFF. CDR3 bases: TGTGCCTGGAGTGTCGGGGGCGTAACTGAAGCTTTCTTT.

The table lists this clonotype with a few counts. The rearrangement links TRBV19 to TRBJ2-5; 12 bases align to TRBD2. The CDR3 consists of 16 residues. Unmatched junction bases numbered 12, after V lost 4 bases and J lost 9 bases. Germline V gene data show CDR1 as LNHDA and CDR2 as SQIVND (reference sequence). CDR3 in amino acids: CASSSWTSGTREAQYF. CDR3 nucleotides: TGTGCCAGTAGTAGCTGGACTAGCGGGACCCGGGAGGCCCAGTACTTC.

The chain couples TRBV19 to TRBJ2-7, with TRBD1 matching over 8 bases. The CDR3 consists of 14 residues. Trimming cost V 5 bases and J 4 bases; bases outside gene matches: 7. CDR1 and CDR2 from the germline V gene are LNHDA and SQIVND (reference sequence). In DNA, the CDR3 is TGTGCCAGTAGTGCTACGGGACAGGTATACGAGCAGTACTTC. Residues: CASSATGQVYEQYF.

The rearrangement joins TRBV5-4 to TRBJ2-3; D call uncertain. Germline lookup yields CDR1 SGHNT and CDR2 YYREEE (reference sequence). The CDR3 runs 13 residues. Trimming pared 1 base from V and 2 bases from J, leaving 5 bases between. CDR3 nucleotides: TGTGCCAGCAGCTTGATCCACACAGATACGCAGTATTTT. As protein: CASSLIHTDTQYF.

The table lists this clonotype with many counts. CDR3 residues: CAWSVDWTSSYNEQFF. In DNA form, the CDR3 reads TGTGCCTGGAGTGTAGACTGGACGAGCTCCTACAATGAGCAGTTCTTC. The V gene is TRBV30, the J gene TRBJ2-1, with unresolved D. V lost 0 bases and J 0 bases, leaving 12 bases between the germline ends. From germline, CDR1 is GTSNPN and CDR2 SVGIG (reference sequence). This CDR3 is 16 amino acids long.

There are many counts of this clonotype. The chain has TRBV12-3 or TRBV12-4 and TRBJ1-3; D call uncertain. V was trimmed by 2 bases and J by 0 bases, leaving 8 bases between them. This CDR3 has 15 amino acids. The CDR3 spells CASSLTASSGNTIYF. For the CDR3, the DNA is TGTGCCAGCAGTTTAACGGCGAGCTCTGGAAACACCATATATTTT.

This chain joins TRBV7-3 and TRBJ2-1; 8 nucleotides agree with TRBD1. J was trimmed by 7 bases and V by 4 bases; bases with no gene match: 6. The CDR3 extends over 14 amino acids. Germline V gives CDR1 SGHTA, CDR2 FQGTGA. Here the CDR3 reads CASSYGTGGNEQFF. In DNA, the CDR3 is TGTGCCAGCAGCTACGGGACAGGTGGGAATGAGCAGTTCTTC.